A single sample gave rise to the 6 T cell receptor beta chains below, sequenced in a study of T cells in women clearing cervical HPV infection. TCRdb's table, derived via immunoSEQ multiplex PCR, lists solely in-frame clones and lacks some. This sample contains around 39,000 clones. The sample was blood buffy coat. These receptors were collected from a woman between 18 and 70 years old with a cervical HPV16 infection that either progressed to CIN3+ or cleared (not recorded which).

To note about this clone: The sequence runs out 3 residues before the end of the CDR3; the remainder is reconstructed from the germline J gene. The chain employs TRBV7-8 and TRBJ2-7, with 9 bases that match TRBD2. The V gene end was trimmed by 0 bases and the J gene end by 1 base; junction bases not matched to a gene: 1. Germline lookup yields CDR1 SGHVS and CDR2 FQNEAQ. The CDR3 is 15 residues long. Partial CDR3 DNA: TGTGCCAGCAGCTTAGCGGGACTAGCTTCCTACGAG. Its protein product is CASSLAGLASYE. The entire CDR3 protein reads CASSLAGLASYEQYF.

Turning to this clone: The read is 3 residues too short to cover the CDR3 end, so that end is filled in from the germline J gene. V usage is TRBV29-1 and J usage is TRBJ2-5, with D tentatively TRBD2 (6 bases). Trimming took off 5 bases at V and 0 bases at J, with 13 bases between the two ends. CDR1 SQVTM and CDR2 ANQGSEA come from the germline V gene. There are 14 residues in the CDR3. The CDR3 protein is CSVPVAENQETQYF. CDR3 DNA, as far as it was read: TGCAGCGTTCCGGTAGCGGAAAACCAAGAGACC.

As concerns this clone: The CDR3 goes on 3 residues after the read ends, and that part is filled in from the germline J gene. V is TRBV7-2 and J is TRBJ2-3, with a tentative D call TRBD1 (6 bases). CDR1 is SGHTA and CDR2 is FQGNSA in the germline V gene. CDR3 length: 12 residues. The sequenced part of the CDR3 DNA is TGTGCCAGCAGCTTGGGGGCTTTGGCG. Translating it yields CASSLGALA. The full CDR3 sequence reads CASSLGALAQYF.

For this clone: The sequence runs out 3 residues before the end of the CDR3; the remainder is reconstructed from the germline J gene. The J gene is TRBJ1-2, the V gene TRBV19; 7 bases fit TRBD1. Looked up from germline, CDR1 is LNHDA and CDR2 is SQIVND (reference sequence). CDR3 length: 15 residues. CDR3 sequence: CASSISAGGSYDYTF. The part of the CDR3 DNA that was read is TGTGCCAGTAGTATATCTGCAGGGGGGAGCTACGAC.

In the case of this clone: The read terminates 3 residues before the CDR3 end, so the remaining end is supplied by the germline J gene. The chain has TRBV7-3 and TRBJ1-1, with D tentatively TRBD1 (6 bases). CDR3 length: 13 amino acids. Germline V gene data show CDR1 as SGHTA and CDR2 as FQGTGA. The DNA read from the CDR3 is TGTGCCAGCAGCTTTGAGGGGGAAGGCGAA. Translated: CASSFEGEGE. The entire CDR3 sequence reads CASSFEGEGEAFF. Combining the CDR3 with reference TRBV7-3 and TRBJ1-1 gives the whole variable domain GAGVSQTPSNKVTEKGKYVELRCDPISGHTALYWYRQSLGQGPEFLIYFQGTGAADDSGLPNDRFFAVRPEGSVSTLKIQRTERGDSAVYLCASSFEGEGEAFFGQGTRLTVV.

Concerning this clone itself: The read ends 3 residues early relative to the CDR3; the germline J gene fills the gap. The chain has TRBV7-9 and TRBJ1-2, with D maybe TRBD1 (6 bases). Germline V gene data show CDR1 as SEHNR and CDR2 as FQNEAQ (reference sequence). CDR3 length equals 15 residues. The CDR3: CASSSQTGALNDYTF. CDR3 bases read: TGTGCCAGCAGCTCACAGACAGGAGCCCTCAATGAC.